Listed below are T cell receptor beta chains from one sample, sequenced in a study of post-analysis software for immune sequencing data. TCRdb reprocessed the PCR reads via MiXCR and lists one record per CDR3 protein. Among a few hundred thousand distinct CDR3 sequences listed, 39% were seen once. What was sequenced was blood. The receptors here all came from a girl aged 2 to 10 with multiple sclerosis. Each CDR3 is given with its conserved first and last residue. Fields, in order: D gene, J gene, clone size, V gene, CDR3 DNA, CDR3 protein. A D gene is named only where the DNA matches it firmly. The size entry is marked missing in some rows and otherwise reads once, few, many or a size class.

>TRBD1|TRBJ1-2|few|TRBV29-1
TGCAGCATTGGACAGGACCCAAACTATGGCTACACCTTC
CSIGQDPNYGYTF
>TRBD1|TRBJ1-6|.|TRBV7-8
TGTGCCAGCAGCTACAACAGGGGAGGCTCACCCCTCCACTTT
CASSYNRGGSPLHF
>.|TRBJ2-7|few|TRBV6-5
TGTGCCAGCACCTACTCCCCGGTAGTACGAGAGCAGTACTTC
CASTYSPVVREQYF
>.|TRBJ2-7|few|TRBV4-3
TGCGCCAGCAGCCAAGATACTGGAGACTACGAGCAGTACTTC
CASSQDTGDYEQYF
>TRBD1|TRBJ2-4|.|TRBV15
TGTGCCACCAGCAGAGATCAGGCCGGGACAGGGGGAAACATTCAGTACTTC
CATSRDQAGTGGNIQYF
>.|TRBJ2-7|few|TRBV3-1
TGTGCCAGCAGCCAAGGGGTTGTTAGCCCCTCCTACGAGCAGTACTTC
CASSQGVVSPSYEQYF
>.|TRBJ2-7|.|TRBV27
TGTGCCAGCAGTTTCACAGCCTCGGACGAGCAGTACTTC
CASSFTASDEQYF
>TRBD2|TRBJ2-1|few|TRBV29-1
TGCAGCGTTGAGGCGGCGGGGGGCTCCTACAATGAGCAGTTCTTC
CSVEAAGGSYNEQFF
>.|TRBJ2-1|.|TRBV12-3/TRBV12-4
TGTGCCAGCAGTTTTACTAGCAATGAGCAGTTCTTC
CASSFTSNEQFF
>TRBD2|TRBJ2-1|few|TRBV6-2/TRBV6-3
TGTGCCAGCAGTTCGTTACTAGCGGGAGGTCGGACCTACAATGAGCAGTTCTTC
CASSSLLAGGRTYNEQFF
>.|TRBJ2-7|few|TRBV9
TGTGCCAGCGGCGCAGGGAGCTCCTACGAGCAGTACTTC
CASGAGSSYEQYF
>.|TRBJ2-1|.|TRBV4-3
TGCGCCAGCAGCCAAGAACGGTACAATGAGCAGTTCTTC
CASSQERYNEQFF
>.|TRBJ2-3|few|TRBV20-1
TGCAGTGCTAGAGAAGATAGCGGTCCAGATACGCAGTATTTT
CSAREDSGPDTQYF
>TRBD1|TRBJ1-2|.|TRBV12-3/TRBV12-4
TGTGCCAGCAGTAACCGTAGGACAGGGGGCAGAGGCTACACCTTC
CASSNRRTGGRGYTF
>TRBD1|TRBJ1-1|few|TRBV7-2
TGTGCCAGCAACCGCAACAGGGGCTCTGAAGCTTTCTTT
CASNRNRGSEAFF
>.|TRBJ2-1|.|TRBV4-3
TGCGCCAGCAGTCGGGGCGGAACCTACAATGAGCAGTTCTTC
CASSRGGTYNEQFF
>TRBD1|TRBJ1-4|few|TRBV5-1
TGCGCCAGCAGCTCCGTCCCCGGGACAGACGAAAAACTGTTTTTT
CASSSVPGTDEKLFF
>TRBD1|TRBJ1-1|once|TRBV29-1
TGCAGCGTTGAGGCTTACAGGGGGGCCACTGAAGCTTTCTTT
CSVEAYRGATEAFF
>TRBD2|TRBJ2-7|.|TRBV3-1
TGTGCCAGCAGCCAAGCTGGGGACTATAGGAGCTCCTACGAGCAGTACTTC
CASSQAGDYRSSYEQYF
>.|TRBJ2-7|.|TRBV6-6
TGTGCCAGCAGGTTGGAAGTTGAGCAGTACTTC
CASRLEVEQYF